What follows describes a single TCR beta chain. The sample belongs to a study of CD4 and CD8 cells across lung adenocarcinoma regions. TCRdb reanalysed the PCR reads using MiXCR and keeps one entry per CDR3 protein. The sample holds 10,000 to 15,000 distinct CDR3 sequences; roughly 60% are singletons and the top ten take approximately 35%. This CDR3 has 15 amino acids. V was pared by 8 bases and J by 13 bases, with 19 bases of the junction left unmatched. Germline assignment: CDR1 MNHNS and CDR2 SASEGT. Localized lung adenocarcinoma, a non-small cell lung cancer, affected the donors. Sequenced sample: CD8+ T cells from the margin of a lung tumor. The chain joins TRBV6-1 to TRBJ2-1, with 8 bases that match TRBD1. This receptor was obtained from a female donor with lung adenocarcinoma. The CD4 and CD8 labels of this study may be unreliable. CDR3 region: CASWRAATGDVTQFF. In DNA form, the CDR3 reads TGTGCCAGCTGGCGCGCGGCGACAGGGGACGTGACCCAGTTCTTC.